The 10 T cell receptor beta chains presented below share a single source sample, sequenced in a study of tumor-infiltrating lymphocytes in primary liver carcinoma. The tissue used was unsorted bulk material of roughly 17-34 mg. RNA and DNA were co-extracted from it with the AllPrep DNA/RNA mini kit. The template, roughly 550 ng total RNA, yielded TCR beta cDNA made with a constant-region primer. Three nested multiplex PCR rounds of slightly modified ARM-PCR generated TCR beta libraries. Both of the initial two PCR rounds ran for about 11 cycles and employed TRBV1-TRBV30 forward primers alongside a C-beta reverse primer. TCRdb redid the calling of the multiplex PCR reads with MiXCR, one entry per CDR3 protein. The sample records tens of thousands of distinct CDR3 sequences, around 77% being singletons. Input material: liver tumor tissue from sampling region 5. The subset denotes: tumor region T5, tumor centre. Receptors were obtained from a man aged 35 to 55 with primary liver carcinoma and hepatitis B virus infection.

About this clonotype itself: Since the CDR3 does not end with the conserved phenylalanine or tryptophan, this likely comes from a read error. V usage is TRBV29-1 and J usage is TRBJ1-1; D is perhaps TRBD1 (5 bases). Germline V gene lookup returns CDR1 SQVTM and CDR2 ANQGSEA. Trimming stripped 0 bases from V and 5 bases from J, with 13 bases between. This CDR3 is built from 14 residues. CDR3 DNA sequence: TGCAGCGTTGAAGAATGGACAAGGAGGACTGAAGCTTTCTCT. Translation gives CSVEEWTRRTEAFS.

The genes are TRBV4-2 and TRBJ1-3; 8 bases map to TRBD1. Germline loops: CDR1 LGHNA, CDR2 YNFKEQ. The CDR3 consists of 15 residues. After removal of 3 bases from V and 7 bases from J, the junction contained 8 bases not matched to a gene. CDR3 residues: CASSHPQGTGNTIYF. The CDR3 nucleotides are TGTGCCAGCAGCCACCCCCAGGGGACAGGTAACACCATATATTTT.

The J gene is TRBJ1-1, the V gene TRBV7-8; unclear D gene. The germline V gene encodes CDR1 SGHVS and CDR2 FQNEAQ. Trimming took 9 bases from V and 5 from J, leaving 19 bases between them. The CDR3 is 14 amino acids. The CDR3 loop is CASSLQGMETEAFF. Written as DNA, the CDR3 is TGTGCCAGTAGCCTCCAAGGGATGGAGACTGAAGCTTTCTTT.

In the case of this clonotype: The junction departs from the called germline gene at one end, perhaps through a read error. This rearrangement joins TRBV29-1 to TRBJ2-2; a possible D gene is TRBD2 (6 bases). Germline loops: CDR1 SQVTM, CDR2 ANQGSEA. This CDR3 comprises 13 residues. Written as DNA, the CDR3 is TGCAGGGTTCTCAGGGAGGACACTGGGGAGCTGTTTTTT. Its translation is CRVLREDTGELFF.

This clonotype was seen more than once but under ten times. The chain carries TRBV29-1 and TRBJ2-1, with 14 bases identical to TRBD2. The V and J ends lost 4 bases and 8 bases, in that order; junction bases with no gene match: 7. Germline V lookup: CDR1 SQVTM, CDR2 ANQGSEA. CDR3 size: 15 residues. The CDR3 region is CSVGLAGGFHDEQFF. Here the CDR3 DNA reads TGCAGCGTTGGACTAGCGGGAGGGTTCCATGATGAGCAGTTCTTC.

Of note for this clonotype: No conserved phenylalanine or tryptophan ends this CDR3, so it is likely a read error. No DNA is shown, since the ends of the CDR3 on it are uncertain; the CDR3 is the one TCRdb lists. The J gene is TRBJ2-1, the V gene TRBV6-4; TRBD1, the table's D call, lacks a check against the DNA. Germline V gene sequence: CDR1 MRHNA, CDR2 SNTAGT. Ends included, the CDR3 has 14 residues. CDR3 in amino acids: CASSDQPGGGPHIL.

This clonotype came up a few times. In this CDR3 the conserved last residue, phenylalanine or tryptophan, is missing, so a read error is likely. The limits of the CDR3 on the DNA are not certain, so only TCRdb's listed CDR3 is given. The rearrangement joins TRBV6-6 to TRBJ1-5; TRBD1 is the table's D call, not checked against the DNA. Germline V gives CDR1 MNHNY, CDR2 SVGAGI (reference sequence). Both ends counted, the CDR3 spans 17 residues. CDR3 sequence: CASSWVQGADSNQPRHL.

Notes on this clonotype: One junction end does not reproduce the germline sequence, and a read error may be involved. The chain carries TRBV5-1 and TRBJ2-1; 7 nucleotides align to TRBD2. CDR1 and CDR2 from the germline V gene are SGHRS and YFSETQ. The CDR3 runs to 17 residues. The CDR3 is CANSTVTSSYSYNEQFF. Written as DNA, the CDR3 is TGCGCCAACAGCACAGTGACTAGCAGCTACTCCTACAATGAGCAGTTCTTC.

A word on this clonotype: Germline is not matched at one junction end, which may reflect a read error. The CDR3 bases are TGTGCCAGCACCAGGACTGTACAGAACACCGGGGGGCTGTTTTTT. Translating gives CASTRTVQNTGGLFF. The genes are TRBV7-9 and TRBJ2-2, with D perhaps TRBD2 (6 bases). Germline assignment: CDR1 SEHNR and CDR2 FQNEAQ (reference sequence). This CDR3 is 15 amino acids long.

The chain's CDR3 is CASSLGLGGVSQGGQGYTF. CDR3 DNA sequence: TGTGCCAGCAGCTTGGGTCTCGGTGGGGTATCCCAGGGCGGGCAGGGCTACACCTTC. The chain couples TRBV5-4 to TRBJ1-2, with a tentative D call TRBD1 (5 bases). Germline CDR1 and CDR2: SGHNT and YYREEE (reference sequence). Deletions cut 0 bases from V and 8 bases from J, with 29 bases between. CDR3 size: 19 residues.